This T cell receptor (beta chain) was obtained from a study of cytomegalovirus exposure and HLA in healthy donors. About the research overall: A later analysis reported the same platform for the 100 to 150 validation repertoires and the roughly 700 first-cohort repertoires.

This CDR3 spans 13 amino acids. The V end was cut by 5 bases, the J end by 4 bases, with 11 bases between. CDR1 is SNHLY, CDR2 FYNNEI, per germline. Overall study results and limits: Subsequent analysis revealed that first-cohort TCR clusters tended to co-occur in the 130 or so validation repertoires. Cytomegalovirus association was listed for 150 or so TCR beta chains.

Here immunoSEQ multiplex PCR was the method, and the copy in TCRdb shows in-frame clones only, minus some. The repertoire has roughly 230,000 clones, around 91% of them found once; the top ten carry approximately 3%. Comments on this clone: Antigen specificity is unknown.

This rearrangement joins TRBV2 to TRBJ1-2; D call uncertain. The clonotype was recovered from a woman younger than 45 in good health and CMV-seronegative. The sequenced material came from PBMCs. CDR3 DNA: TGTGCCAGCAGTCGATCAGAGTCCTATGGCTACACCTTC. As protein: CASSRSESYGYTF.